The 12 T cell receptor beta chains reported below all come from one sample, sequenced in a study of a mutant IDH1 vaccine in newly diagnosed glioma. These receptors have no identified antigens. TCRdb's table, derived via immunoSEQ multiplex PCR, lists solely in-frame clones and lacks some. The sample shows fewer than 75,000 clones, about 81% of them seen only once. Regarding time point: week 11, during vaccination. What each vaccine dose contained was 300 ug of mutant IDH1 20-mer peptide, accompanied by topical imiquimod. Sequenced material: PBMCs, taken from a glioma patient whose treatment included an IDH1 peptide vaccine. These receptors all stem from a woman aged 45 to 65 with glioma.

The chain carries TRBV9 and TRBJ2-5; no definite D call. Trimming took off 4 bases at V and 0 bases at J, with 13 bases between the two ends. Germline V gene sequence: CDR1 SGDLS, CDR2 YYNGEE. The CDR3 loop spans 15 amino acids. CDR3 amino acids: CASSPQPGYQETQYF. CDR3 sequence (DNA): TGTGCCAGCAGCCCCCAACCCGGCTACCAAGAGACCCAGTACTTC. The full variable domain, rest sourced from reference TRBV9 and TRBJ2-5, is DSGVTQTPKHLITATGQRVTLRCSPRSGDLSVYWYQQSLDQGLQFLIQYYNGEERAKGNILERFSAQQFPDLHSELNLSSLELGDSALYFCASSPQPGYQETQYFGPGTRLLVL.

The chain couples TRBV28 to TRBJ1-6; D gene ambiguous. CDR1 and CDR2 from the germline V gene are MDHEN and SYDVKM. V dropped 3 bases and J dropped 5 bases, with 11 bases sitting between them. The CDR3 is 15 residues long. The CDR3 DNA reads as TGTGCCAGCAGTTTGCGACCCTTCGATAATTCACCCCTCCACTTT. This encodes CASSLRPFDNSPLHF.

This clone was recorded a few times. V gene TRBV19 combines with J gene TRBJ2-7; 8 nucleotides agree with TRBD1. Germline CDR1 is LNHDA and CDR2 is SQIVND (reference sequence). CDR3 size: 14 residues. J gave up 3 bases and V 7 bases, and 8 bases lay outside the gene matches. This CDR3 is CASKRTGYDYEQYF. The CDR3 DNA follows: TGTGCCAGTAAACGGACAGGGTACGACTACGAGCAGTACTTC. Full variable domain (remainder filled in from reference TRBV19 and TRBJ2-7): DGGITQSPKYLFRKEGQNVTLSCEQNLNHDAMYWYRQDPGQGLRLIYYSQIVNDFQKGDIAEGYSVSREKKESFPLTVTSAQKNPTAFYLCASKRTGYDYEQYFGPGTRLTVT.

The chain links TRBV19 to TRBJ2-2; 10 bases match TRBD2. Germline loops: CDR1 LNHDA, CDR2 SQIVND (reference sequence). V was pared by 8 bases and J by 3 bases, with 18 bases of the junction left unmatched. This CDR3 spans 19 amino acids. The CDR3 nucleotides read TGTGCCAGTTGGGGATGGAGGGTTACTAGCGGGGAATACACCGGGGAGCTGTTTTTT. Its protein product is CASWGWRVTSGEYTGELFF. The full variable domain, with the rest looked up from reference TRBV19 and TRBJ2-2, is DGGITQSPKYLFRKEGQNVTLSCEQNLNHDAMYWYRQDPGQGLRLIYYSQIVNDFQKGDIAEGYSVSREKKESFPLTVTSAQKNPTAFYLCASWGWRVTSGEYTGELFFGEGSRLTVL.

The V gene is TRBV6-5, the J gene TRBJ1-1, with no clear D. The CDR3 has 14 residues. Per germline, CDR1 MNHEY and CDR2 SVGAGI. Trimming removed 2 bases at V and 1 base at J, with 8 bases between. CDR3 residues: CASSYLGGNTEAFF. The CDR3 nucleotides read TGTGCCAGCAGTTACCTAGGAGGGAACACTGAAGCTTTCTTT.

The chain combines TRBV6-1 with TRBJ2-7; D call uncertain. In germline, CDR1 is MNHNS, CDR2 SASEGT. The CDR3 length is 14 residues. V was shortened by 2 bases and J by 5 bases, with 13 bases between the two germline ends. The CDR3 sequence is CASSESTNRDEQYF. CDR3 sequence (DNA): TGTGCCAGCAGTGAAAGTACTAATCGGGACGAGCAGTACTTC.

The chain employs TRBV5-1 and TRBJ1-4; D is unclear. The CDR3 spans 15 residues. Germline values: CDR1 SGHRS, CDR2 YFSETQ. The V end was cut by 4 bases, the J end by 4 bases, with 14 bases between. The DNA of the CDR3 is TGCGCCAGCAGCGCCTCCGGGAGGATTAATGAAAAACTGTTTTTT. Amino acids: CASSASGRINEKLFF.

This clone appeared a single time. The chain combines TRBV5-5 with TRBJ1-3; no definite D call. This CDR3 region has 17 residues. CDR1 and CDR2 from the germline V gene are SGHKS and YYEKEE (reference sequence). V was cut by 0 bases and J by 4 bases, with 17 bases left in between. The CDR3 reads CASSLERSSGLGNTIYF. The CDR3 DNA is TGTGCCAGCAGCTTGGAGAGATCGAGCGGGCTGGGAAACACCATATATTTT.

The V and J genes are TRBV4-3 and TRBJ1-5; D gene uncertain. V lost 2 bases and J 0 bases, leaving 11 bases between the germline ends. Germline CDR1 is LGHNA and CDR2 is YSLEER. The CDR3 is made up of 16 amino acids. In DNA, the CDR3 is TGCGCCAGCAGCCAATGGGCTGATTCTAGCAATCAGCCCCAGCATTTT. Amino acids: CASSQWADSSNQPQHF.

V is TRBV6-6 and J is TRBJ1-2; tentatively, D is TRBD1 (5 bases). The CDR3 extends over 16 amino acids. Germline V gives CDR1 MNHNY, CDR2 SVGAGI (reference sequence). V was cut by 8 bases and J by 2 bases, with 21 bases left in between. The CDR3 spells CASDWGGQGENYGYTF. CDR3 bases: TGTGCCAGCGACTGGGGAGGGCAGGGCGAAAACTATGGCTACACCTTC.

The chain links TRBV6-1 to TRBJ1-4; the match to TRBD1 covers 9 bases. With V trimmed by 1 base and J by 5 bases, 2 bases remained unmatched. The CDR3 has 15 residues. CDR1 and CDR2 (germline): MNHNS, SASEGT. CDR3 sequence: CASSEGGTGNEKLFF. The CDR3 nucleotides are TGTGCCAGCAGTGAAGGGGGGACAGGGAATGAAAAACTGTTTTTT.

Here the CDR3 reads CASSSNGHAITDTQYF. The CDR3 DNA follows: TGTGCCAGCAGTTCCAACGGACACGCTATCACAGATACGCAGTATTTT. This chain joins TRBV14 and TRBJ2-3; TRBD1 is a possible D gene (5 bases). The ends were cut back, 6 bases at V and 2 bases at J, with 18 bases in the middle. In germline, CDR1 is SGHDN, CDR2 FVKESK. This CDR3 is built from 16 residues. Filled out from reference TRBV14 and TRBJ2-3, the complete variable domain reads EAGVTQFPSHSVIEKGQTVTLRCDPISGHDNLYWYRRVMGKEIKFLLHFVKESKQDESGMPNNRFLAERTGGTYSTLKVQPAELEDSGVYFCASSSNGHAITDTQYFGPGTRLTVL.